This entry lists 30 T cell receptor beta chains sequenced from one sample in a study of technical replicates of blood from a handful of donors. Clones were sequenced by immunoSEQ multiplex PCR, and TCRdb holds only the in-frame ones, with some missing. The sample yields more than 60,000 clones, over 90% seen once. The sample taken for sequencing was T cells isolated from PBMCs. All receptors derive from a human donor in good health.

CDR3 nucleotide sequence: TGTGCCAGCAGTGAATTAGGGGCTTATGGCTACACCTTC. Its protein product is CASSELGAYGYTF. This sequence joins TRBV6-1 and TRBJ1-2; a possible D gene is TRBD1 (5 bases). The V end was cut by 2 bases, the J end by 5 bases, with 9 bases between. The V gene's germline CDR1 is MNHNS and CDR2 SASEGT. The CDR3 extends over 13 amino acids.

This clone was seen a single time. The chain has TRBV19 and TRBJ1-1, with D perhaps TRBD1 (6 bases). This CDR3 is built from 14 residues. The germline V gene encodes CDR1 LNHDA and CDR2 SQIVND (reference sequence). Trimming cost V 5 bases and J 4 bases, with 14 bases left between them. CDR3 sequence reads: CASSRRGGATEAFF. CDR3 bases: TGTGCCAGTAGTCGCCGGGGGGGGGCCACTGAAGCTTTCTTT.

The chain employs TRBV2 and TRBJ2-7; no clear D. Germline assignment: CDR1 SNHLY and CDR2 FYNNEI. With 10 bases removed from V and 0 bases from J, the gap between germline ends came to 13 bases. CDR3 length: 13 amino acids. CDR3 protein: CATKRLSSYEQYF. CDR3 DNA sequence: TGTGCCACCAAGAGGCTCAGCTCCTACGAGCAGTACTTC.

The genes are TRBV9 and TRBJ2-1; no firm D call. The CDR3 contains 14 residues. V gave up 3 bases and J gave up 4 bases, with 11 bases separating them. The V gene's germline CDR1 is SGDLS and CDR2 YYNGEE. This CDR3 is CASSAPSGYNEQFF. The CDR3 DNA follows: TGTGCCAGCAGCGCCCCCTCCGGGTACAATGAGCAGTTCTTC.

The rearrangement joins TRBV19 to TRBJ1-1; tentatively, D is TRBD1 (5 bases). V lost 3 bases and J lost 0, with 8 bases in between. CDR3 length: 14 amino acids. The V gene's germline CDR1 is LNHDA and CDR2 SQIVND (reference sequence). The CDR3: CASSMRGVNTEAFF. The CDR3 nucleotides are TGTGCCAGTAGTATGCGGGGGGTGAACACTGAAGCTTTCTTT. The full variable domain, completed using reference TRBV19 and TRBJ1-1, is DGGITQSPKYLFRKEGQNVTLSCEQNLNHDAMYWYRQDPGQGLRLIYYSQIVNDFQKGDIAEGYSVSREKKESFPLTVTSAQKNPTAFYLCASSMRGVNTEAFFGQGTRLTVV.

V and J are TRBV7-9 and TRBJ2-7; 10 bases match TRBD1. With V trimmed by 3 bases and J by 4 bases, 6 bases remained unmatched. CDR3 length: 15 amino acids. The germline V gene encodes CDR1 SEHNR and CDR2 FQNEAQ (reference sequence). The CDR3 sequence: CASSFLGQGPYEQYF. As DNA, the CDR3 is TGTGCCAGCAGCTTCCTGGGACAGGGGCCGTACGAGCAGTACTTC.

The rearrangement uses TRBV5-1 and TRBJ2-1, with TRBD1 matching 8 bases. This CDR3 has 16 amino acids. V was pared by 0 bases and J by 10 bases, with 12 bases of the junction left unmatched. Per the germline V gene, CDR1 is SGHRS and CDR2 is YFSETQ. For the CDR3, the DNA is TGCGCCAGCAGCTTGGTGGGCTTCGGGACAGGTCGAGAGCAGTTCTTC. It codes for CASSLVGFGTGREQFF.

The chain combines TRBV7-9 with TRBJ2-2, with 7 bases lining up with TRBD2. Germline assignment: CDR1 SEHNR and CDR2 FQNEAQ (reference sequence). V was clipped by 5 bases and J by 3 bases; unmatched bases: 9. The CDR3 length is 16 residues. The CDR3 DNA reads as TGTGCCAGCAGCCCCCGGTGGCTAGCGGACACCGGGGAGCTGTTTTTT. Its protein is CASSPRWLADTGELFF.

The V and J genes are TRBV19 and TRBJ2-2; 10 positions match TRBD2. Germline V CDR1 and CDR2: LNHDA, SQIVND (reference sequence). The CDR3 totals 14 residues. V lost 6 bases and J lost 4; bases outside the gene matches: 2. CDR3 bases: TGTGCCAGTAGCCCTAGCGGGGGCACCGGGGAGCTGTTTTTT. Translation gives CASSPSGGTGELFF.

The chain joins TRBV10-3 to TRBJ1-1; 7 nucleotides align to TRBD1. The J segment lost 0 bases and the V segment lost 8 bases, leaving 9 bases of the junction unmatched. Germline V gene data show CDR1 as ENHRY and CDR2 as SYGVKD. CDR3 size: 15 residues. In nucleotides, the CDR3 is TGTGCCATCGGGAGTACAGGGGCTATGAACACTGAAGCTTTCTTT. This codes for CAIGSTGAMNTEAFF.

This sequence joins TRBV6-4 and TRBJ2-7; TRBD1 aligns across 9 bases. The CDR3 consists of 17 residues. CDR1 is MRHNA and CDR2 is SNTAGT in the germline V gene. V was clipped by 2 bases and J by 1 base; unmatched bases: 9. The CDR3 sequence is CASSDRTGVLGSYEQYF. For the CDR3, the DNA is TGTGCCAGCAGTGACAGGACAGGGGTATTGGGGTCCTACGAGCAGTACTTC.

The CDR3 spells CASSPPGTRAYEQYF. The CDR3, as DNA: TGTGCCAGCTCACCACCGGGGACTAGGGCCTACGAGCAGTACTTC. This chain connects TRBV18 to TRBJ2-7; 8 bases are shared with TRBD2. With V trimmed by 0 bases and J by 2 bases, 3 bases remained unmatched. CDR1 is KGHSH and CDR2 is LQKENI in the germline V gene. The CDR3 has 15 residues. Variable domain in full (rest from reference TRBV18 and TRBJ2-7): NAGVMQNPRHLVRRRGQEARLRCSPMKGHSHVYWYRQLPEEGLKFMVYLQKENIIDESGMPKERFSAEFPKEGPSILRIQQVVRGDSAAYFCASSPPGTRAYEQYFGPGTRLTVT.

The chain couples TRBV28 to TRBJ1-5; D is possibly TRBD1 (5 bases). V lost 3 bases and J 5 bases, leaving 8 bases between the germline ends. Germline V gene sequence: CDR1 MDHEN, CDR2 SYDVKM. The CDR3 extends over 13 amino acids. The CDR3 DNA reads as TGTGCCAGCAGTTTTCCGGGGGATCAGCCCCAGCATTTT. This encodes CASSFPGDQPQHF.

The rearrangement joins TRBV28 to TRBJ2-1; 8 nucleotides agree with TRBD2. The length of the CDR3 is 14 residues. CDR1 is MDHEN, CDR2 SYDVKM, per germline. The trim removed 6 bases at V and 2 bases at J, leaving 3 bases unmatched. The CDR3 DNA reads TGTGCCAGCAGGTACGGGAGGGCCTACAATGAGCAGTTCTTC. Residues: CASRYGRAYNEQFF.

This clone appeared once. The V and J genes are TRBV28 and TRBJ2-1; 7 positions agree with TRBD1. V shed 6 bases, J shed 5 bases, and the junction held 10 bases outside the gene matches. The CDR3 consists of 15 residues. From germline, CDR1 is MDHEN and CDR2 SYDVKM. DNA of the CDR3: TGTGCCAGCAGCCGATTTACAGGGGCCAACAATGAGCAGTTCTTC. Translating it yields CASSRFTGANNEQFF.

The rearrangement joins TRBV25-1 to TRBJ2-2; the match to TRBD2 covers 14 bases. Germline CDR1 is MGHDK and CDR2 is SYGVNS. The CDR3 runs 15 residues. The trim removed 4 bases at V and 8 bases at J, leaving 3 bases unmatched. As DNA, the CDR3 is TGTGCCAGCAGTGGGACTAGCGGGGGGTTGGGGGAGCTGTTTTTT. Its protein product is CASSGTSGGLGELFF.

The J gene is TRBJ1-1, the V gene TRBV11-2, with 7 bases that match TRBD1. Germline V gives CDR1 SGHAT, CDR2 FQNNGV. This CDR3 comprises 14 residues. The V and J ends lost 7 bases and 6 bases, in that order; junction bases with no gene match: 11. The CDR3 DNA sequence: TGTGCCAGCACCAGAGACAGGGCGGTCGCTGAAGCTTTCTTT. This translates into CASTRDRAVAEAFF.

The V and J genes are TRBV7-3 and TRBJ1-1; 8 nucleotides align to TRBD1. Germline assignment: CDR1 SGHTA and CDR2 FQGTGA. The CDR3 is 14 residues long. V was pared by 5 bases and J by 6 bases, with 8 bases of the junction left unmatched. CDR3 protein: CASSAGQGAPEAFF. For the CDR3, the DNA is TGTGCCAGCAGCGCCGGACAGGGTGCCCCTGAAGCTTTCTTT.

The rearrangement links TRBV4-1 to TRBJ2-1, with TRBD1 identical over 7 bases. This CDR3 has 15 residues. With V trimmed by 5 bases and J by 4 bases, 8 bases remained unmatched. Germline loops: CDR1 MGHRA, CDR2 YSYEKL. The CDR3 region is CASSSTGRRYNEQFF. As DNA, the CDR3 is TGCGCCAGCAGCTCGACAGGGAGACGATACAATGAGCAGTTCTTC.

This clone appeared once. The rearrangement joins TRBV2 to TRBJ1-6; D gene uncertain. Trimming left V 5 bases short and J 7 bases short, with 6 bases between. Germline values: CDR1 SNHLY, CDR2 FYNNEI. This CDR3 comprises 12 residues. The CDR3 here is CASSPQNSPLHF. CDR3 nucleotides: TGTGCCAGCAGTCCTCAGAATTCACCCCTCCACTTT.

V and J are TRBV6-5 and TRBJ2-2; 8 bases match TRBD2. The CDR3 runs to 15 residues. The J segment lost 6 bases and the V segment lost 5 bases, leaving 8 bases of the junction unmatched. Germline lookup yields CDR1 MNHEY and CDR2 SVGAGI. DNA for the CDR3: TGTGCCAGCAGTGCCCGGACTAGCACCTCCGGGGAGCTGTTTTTT. Translated, it gives CASSARTSTSGELFF.

The rearrangement joins TRBV27 to TRBJ2-1; 9 nucleotides match TRBD1. The trim removed 10 bases at V and 6 bases at J, leaving 13 bases unmatched. The germline V gene encodes CDR1 MNHEY and CDR2 SMNVEV (reference sequence). CDR3 length equals 15 residues. This CDR3 reads CATYPPGQGSNEQFF. CDR3 bases: TGTGCCACCTACCCCCCGGGACAGGGATCCAATGAGCAGTTCTTC.

The V and J genes are TRBV4-2 and TRBJ2-7; 7 bases fit TRBD1. Germline V gives CDR1 LGHNA, CDR2 YNFKEQ. V lost 0 bases and J lost 5; bases outside the gene matches: 13. CDR3 size: 17 residues. The CDR3 DNA sequence: TGTGCCAGCAGCCAAGAGTCGACAGGGCAAGGTATTCACGAGCAGTACTTC. Protein product: CASSQESTGQGIHEQYF.

The rearrangement joins TRBV6-1 to TRBJ2-1; D is possibly TRBD1 (5 bases). Germline values: CDR1 MNHNS, CDR2 SASEGT. CDR3 length equals 16 residues. Deletions cut 1 base from V and 4 bases from J, with 14 bases between. As DNA, the CDR3 is TGTGCCAGCAGTGAAGAGGGGCCAGGTGATTACAATGAGCAGTTCTTC. It encodes CASSEEGPGDYNEQFF.

This chain joins TRBV5-6 and TRBJ1-3; a possible D gene is TRBD1 (5 bases). V dropped 3 bases and J dropped 1 base, with 14 bases sitting between them. The germline CDR1 and CDR2 sequences are SGHDT and YYEEEE. The CDR3 sequence is 16 residues long. CDR3: CASSSFRDLSGNTIYF. In nucleotides, the CDR3 is TGTGCCAGCAGCTCATTCAGGGACTTATCTGGAAACACCATATATTTT.

The chain joins TRBV5-1 to TRBJ2-7; 9 bases fit TRBD1. The CDR3 spans 13 residues. Germline assignment: CDR1 SGHRS and CDR2 YFSETQ. Trimming at V came to 9 bases and at J to 9 bases, leaving 13 bases not matched to a gene. CDR3 nucleotide sequence: TGCGCCACCTTCGCGGACAGGGGACTGGGGCAGTACTTC. As protein: CATFADRGLGQYF.

The chain couples TRBV5-1 to TRBJ1-1, with 7 bases identical to TRBD1. The CDR3 covers 15 residues. V trimming: 0 bases; J trimming: 2 bases; junction bases outside the gene matches: 4. Germline assignment: CDR1 SGHRS and CDR2 YFSETQ. CDR3 region: CASSLAGTDNTEAFF. Here the CDR3 DNA reads TGCGCCAGCAGCTTGGCCGGGACAGATAACACTGAAGCTTTCTTT.

With regard to this clone: At one end, the junction sequence differs from germline, possibly due to a read error. The chain recombines TRBV27 with TRBJ2-3; 7 positions agree with TRBD1. CDR1 is MNHEY, CDR2 SMNVEV, per germline (reference sequence). The CDR3 is 15 amino acids. The CDR3 nucleotides are TGTGCCAGCAGCTCCGGGACAGTAAGCACAAATACGCAGTATTTT. Translation gives CASSSGTVSTNTQYF.

The rearrangement joins TRBV11-1 to TRBJ2-5; D remains unclear. The CDR3 spans 14 residues. In germline, CDR1 is SGHAT, CDR2 FQDESV (reference sequence). Trimming pared 2 bases from V and 5 bases from J, leaving 12 bases between. The CDR3: CASSLRPVGETQYF. CDR3 in DNA: TGTGCCAGCAGCTTACGCCCCGTCGGGGAGACCCAGTACTTC. The full variable domain, rest sourced from reference TRBV11-1 and TRBJ2-5, is EAEVAQSPRYKITEKSQAVAFWCDPISGHATLYWYRQILGQGPELLVQFQDESVVDDSQLPKDRFSAERLKGVDSTLKIQPAELGDSAMYLCASSLRPVGETQYFGPGTRLLVL.

This clone was seen a single time. The chain couples TRBV25-1 to TRBJ1-5; possible D gene TRBD1, 5 bases. This CDR3 has 13 residues. Germline V lookup: CDR1 MGHDK, CDR2 SYGVNS. With 3 bases removed from V and 7 bases from J, the gap between germline ends came to 10 bases. This chain's CDR3 is CASSDQGSQPQHF. The DNA of the CDR3 is TGTGCCAGCAGTGACCAGGGTTCGCAGCCCCAGCATTTT.